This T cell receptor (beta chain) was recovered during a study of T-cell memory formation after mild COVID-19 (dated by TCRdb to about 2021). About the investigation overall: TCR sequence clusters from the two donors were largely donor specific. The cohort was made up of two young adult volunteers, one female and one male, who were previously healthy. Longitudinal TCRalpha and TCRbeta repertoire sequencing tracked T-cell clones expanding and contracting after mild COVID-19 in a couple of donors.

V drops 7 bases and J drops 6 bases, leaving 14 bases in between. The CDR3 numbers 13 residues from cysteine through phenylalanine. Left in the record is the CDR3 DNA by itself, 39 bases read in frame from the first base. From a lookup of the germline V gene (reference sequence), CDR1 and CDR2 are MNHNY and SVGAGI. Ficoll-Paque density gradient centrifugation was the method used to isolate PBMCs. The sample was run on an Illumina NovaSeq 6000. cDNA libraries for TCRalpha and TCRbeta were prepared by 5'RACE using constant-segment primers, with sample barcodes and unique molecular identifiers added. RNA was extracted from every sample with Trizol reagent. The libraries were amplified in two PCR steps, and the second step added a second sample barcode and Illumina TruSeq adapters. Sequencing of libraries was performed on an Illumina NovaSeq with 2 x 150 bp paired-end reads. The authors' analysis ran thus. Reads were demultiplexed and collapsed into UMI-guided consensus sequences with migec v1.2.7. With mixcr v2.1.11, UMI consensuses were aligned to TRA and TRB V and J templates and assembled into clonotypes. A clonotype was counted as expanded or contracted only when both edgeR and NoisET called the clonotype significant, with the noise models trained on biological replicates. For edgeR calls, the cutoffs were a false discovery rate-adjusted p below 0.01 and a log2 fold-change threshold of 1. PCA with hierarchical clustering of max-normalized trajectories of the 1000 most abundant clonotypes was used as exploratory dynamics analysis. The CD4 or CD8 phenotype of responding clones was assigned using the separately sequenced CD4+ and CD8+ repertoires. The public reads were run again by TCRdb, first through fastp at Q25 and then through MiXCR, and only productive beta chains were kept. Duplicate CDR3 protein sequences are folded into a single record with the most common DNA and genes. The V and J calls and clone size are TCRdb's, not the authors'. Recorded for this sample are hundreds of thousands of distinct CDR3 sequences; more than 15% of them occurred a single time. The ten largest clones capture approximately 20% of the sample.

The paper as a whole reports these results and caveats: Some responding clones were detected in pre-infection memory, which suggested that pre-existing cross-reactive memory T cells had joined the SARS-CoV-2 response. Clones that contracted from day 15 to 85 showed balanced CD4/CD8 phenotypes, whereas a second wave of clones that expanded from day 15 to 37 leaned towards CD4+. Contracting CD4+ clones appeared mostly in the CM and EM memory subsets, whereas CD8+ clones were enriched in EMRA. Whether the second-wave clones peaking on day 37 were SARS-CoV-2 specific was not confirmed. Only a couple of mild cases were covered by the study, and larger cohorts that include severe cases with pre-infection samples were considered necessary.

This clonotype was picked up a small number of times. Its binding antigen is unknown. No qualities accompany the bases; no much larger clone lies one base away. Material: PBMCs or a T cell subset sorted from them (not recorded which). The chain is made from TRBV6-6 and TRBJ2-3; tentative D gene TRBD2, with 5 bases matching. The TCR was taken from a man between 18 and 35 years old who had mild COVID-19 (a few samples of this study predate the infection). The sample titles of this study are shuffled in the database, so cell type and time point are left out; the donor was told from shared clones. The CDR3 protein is CASIPGPGDTQYF. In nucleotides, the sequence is TGTGCCAGCATTCCGGGCCCGGGGGATACGCAGTATTTT.